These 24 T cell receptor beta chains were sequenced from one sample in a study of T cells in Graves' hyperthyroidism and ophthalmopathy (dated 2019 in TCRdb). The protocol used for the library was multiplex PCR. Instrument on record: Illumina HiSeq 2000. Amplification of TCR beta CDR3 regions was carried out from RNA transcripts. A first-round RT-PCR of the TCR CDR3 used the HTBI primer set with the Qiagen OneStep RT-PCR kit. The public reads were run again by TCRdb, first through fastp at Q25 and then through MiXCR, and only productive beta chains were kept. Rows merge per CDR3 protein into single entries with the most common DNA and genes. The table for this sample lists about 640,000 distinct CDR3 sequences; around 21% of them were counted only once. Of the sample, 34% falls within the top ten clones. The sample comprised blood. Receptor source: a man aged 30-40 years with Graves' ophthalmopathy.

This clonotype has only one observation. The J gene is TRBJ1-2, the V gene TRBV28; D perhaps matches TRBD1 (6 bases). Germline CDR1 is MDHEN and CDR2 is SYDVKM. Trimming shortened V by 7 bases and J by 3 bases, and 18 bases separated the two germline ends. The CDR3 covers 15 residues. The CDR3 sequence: CASTPPDRGDYGYTF. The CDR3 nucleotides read TGTGCCAGCACCCCCCCGGACAGAGGTGACTATGGCTACACCTTC.

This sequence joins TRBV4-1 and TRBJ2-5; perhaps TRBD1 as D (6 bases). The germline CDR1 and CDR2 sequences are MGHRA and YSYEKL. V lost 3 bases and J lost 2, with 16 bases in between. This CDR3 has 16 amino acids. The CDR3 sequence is CASSQELTGLQETQYF. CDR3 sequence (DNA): TGCGCCAGCAGCCAGGAACTGACAGGTCTTCAAGAGACCCAGTACTTC.

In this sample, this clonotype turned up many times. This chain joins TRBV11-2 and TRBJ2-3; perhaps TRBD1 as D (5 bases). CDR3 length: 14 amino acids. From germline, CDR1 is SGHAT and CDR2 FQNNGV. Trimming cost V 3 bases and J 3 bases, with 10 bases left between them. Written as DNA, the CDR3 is TGTGCCAGCAGCTTGGCAGGGTGGACAGATACGCAGTATTTT. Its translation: CASSLAGWTDTQYF.

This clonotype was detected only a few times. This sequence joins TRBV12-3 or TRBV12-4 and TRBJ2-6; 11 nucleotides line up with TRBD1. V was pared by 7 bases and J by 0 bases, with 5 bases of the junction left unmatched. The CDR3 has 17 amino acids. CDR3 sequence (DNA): TGTGCCAGCACTCGGACAGGGGGCGTCTCTGGGGCCAACGTCCTGACTTTC. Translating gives CASTRTGGVSGANVLTF.

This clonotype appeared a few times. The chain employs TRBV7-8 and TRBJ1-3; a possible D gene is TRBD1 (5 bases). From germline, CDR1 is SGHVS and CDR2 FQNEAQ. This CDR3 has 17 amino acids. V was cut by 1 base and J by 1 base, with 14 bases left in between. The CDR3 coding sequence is TGTGCCAGCAGCTTAGGAATCGGCAGGGCTTCTGGAAACACCATATATTTT. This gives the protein CASSLGIGRASGNTIYF.

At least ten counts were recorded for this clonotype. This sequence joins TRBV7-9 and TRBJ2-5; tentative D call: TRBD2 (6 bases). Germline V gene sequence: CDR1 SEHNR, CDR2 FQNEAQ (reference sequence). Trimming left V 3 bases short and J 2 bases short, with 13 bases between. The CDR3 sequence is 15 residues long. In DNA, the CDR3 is TGTGCCAGCAGCTTCGGGGGACGGAGACAAGAGACCCAGTACTTC. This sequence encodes CASSFGGRRQETQYF.

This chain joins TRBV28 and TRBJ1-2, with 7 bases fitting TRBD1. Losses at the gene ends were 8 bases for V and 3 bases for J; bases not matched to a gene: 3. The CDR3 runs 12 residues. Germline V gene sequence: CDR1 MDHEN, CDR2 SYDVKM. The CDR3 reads CASRQGYYGYTF. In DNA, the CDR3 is TGTGCCAGCCGACAGGGCTACTATGGCTACACCTTC.

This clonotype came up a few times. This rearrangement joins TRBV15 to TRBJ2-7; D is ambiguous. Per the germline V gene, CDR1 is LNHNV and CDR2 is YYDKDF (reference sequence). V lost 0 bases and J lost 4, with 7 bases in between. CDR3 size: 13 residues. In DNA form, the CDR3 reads TGTGCCACCAGCAGAGAGTGGGGTTACGAGCAGTACTTC. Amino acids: CATSREWGYEQYF.

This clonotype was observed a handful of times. The CDR3 nucleotides are TGTGCCAGCAGCGAAAGAGCGGGAGGGAACTACAATGAGCAGTTCTTC. Translation gives CASSERAGGNYNEQFF. The chain joins TRBV11-1 to TRBJ2-1; 10 bases agree with TRBD2. Germline V lookup: CDR1 SGHAT, CDR2 FQDESV (reference sequence). V shed 5 bases and J 3 bases; nucleotides not matched to a gene: 7. The CDR3 loop spans 16 amino acids.

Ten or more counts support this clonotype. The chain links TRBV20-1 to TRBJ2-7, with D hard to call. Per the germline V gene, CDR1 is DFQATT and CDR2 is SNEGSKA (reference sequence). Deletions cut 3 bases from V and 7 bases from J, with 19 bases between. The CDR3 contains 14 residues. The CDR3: CSASTAGLSGEQYF. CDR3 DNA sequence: TGCAGTGCTAGTACGGCCGGGCTGAGTGGGGAGCAGTACTTC.

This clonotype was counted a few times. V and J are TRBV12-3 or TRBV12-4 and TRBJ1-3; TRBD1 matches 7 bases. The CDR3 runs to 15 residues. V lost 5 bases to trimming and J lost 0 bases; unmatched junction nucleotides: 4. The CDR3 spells CASSTGTDSGNTIYF. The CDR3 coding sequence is TGTGCCAGCAGTACTGGGACAGACTCTGGAAACACCATATATTTT.

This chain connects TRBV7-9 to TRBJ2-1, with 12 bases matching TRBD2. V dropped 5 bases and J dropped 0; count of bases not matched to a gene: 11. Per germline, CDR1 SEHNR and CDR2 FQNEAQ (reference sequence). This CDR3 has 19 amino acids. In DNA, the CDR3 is TGTGCCAGCAGCCCTCGCCTAGCGGGAGGGGGGAGCTCCTACAATGAGCAGTTCTTC. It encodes CASSPRLAGGGSSYNEQFF.

Here the CDR3 DNA reads TGTGCCAGCAGCCCCGAGGAAGACGACGAGCAGTACTTC. It encodes CASSPEEDDEQYF. The gene calls are TRBV7-9 and TRBJ2-7; D uncertain. Looked up from germline, CDR1 is SEHNR and CDR2 is FQNEAQ (reference sequence). V shed 5 bases and J shed 5 bases, with 13 bases lying between them. The CDR3 has 13 amino acids.

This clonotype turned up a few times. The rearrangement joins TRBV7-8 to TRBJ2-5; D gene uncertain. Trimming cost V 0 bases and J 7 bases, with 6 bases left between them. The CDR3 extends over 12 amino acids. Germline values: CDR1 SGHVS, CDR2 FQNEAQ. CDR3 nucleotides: TGTGCCAGCAGCTTAGCGACTGGGACCCAGTACTTC. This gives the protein CASSLATGTQYF.

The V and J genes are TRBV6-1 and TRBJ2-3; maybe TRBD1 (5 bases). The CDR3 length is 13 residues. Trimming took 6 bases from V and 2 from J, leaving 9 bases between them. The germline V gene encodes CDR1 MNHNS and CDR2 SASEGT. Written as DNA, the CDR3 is TGTGCCAGCAGGAAGGGGAACACAGATACGCAGTATTTT. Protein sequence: CASRKGNTDTQYF.

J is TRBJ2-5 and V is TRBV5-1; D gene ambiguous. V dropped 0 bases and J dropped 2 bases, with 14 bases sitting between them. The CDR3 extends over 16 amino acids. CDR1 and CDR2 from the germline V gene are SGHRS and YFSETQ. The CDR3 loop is CASSLAPAPTQETQYF. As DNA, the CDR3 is TGCGCCAGCAGCTTGGCTCCTGCTCCAACGCAAGAGACCCAGTACTTC.

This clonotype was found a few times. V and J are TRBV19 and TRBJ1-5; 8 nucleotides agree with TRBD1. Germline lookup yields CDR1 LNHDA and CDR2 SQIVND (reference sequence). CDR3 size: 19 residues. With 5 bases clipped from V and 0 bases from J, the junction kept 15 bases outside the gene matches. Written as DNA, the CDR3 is TGTGCCAGTAGTGGAACCGGGACAGGAGGGCTATATAGCAATCAGCCCCAGCATTTT. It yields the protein CASSGTGTGGLYSNQPQHF.

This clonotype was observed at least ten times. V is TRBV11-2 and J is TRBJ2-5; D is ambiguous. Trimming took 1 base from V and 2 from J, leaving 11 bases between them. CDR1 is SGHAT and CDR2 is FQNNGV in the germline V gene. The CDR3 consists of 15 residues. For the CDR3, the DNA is TGTGCCAGCAGCTTAGGGGCTATTCTTCAAGAGACCCAGTACTTC. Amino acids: CASSLGAILQETQYF.

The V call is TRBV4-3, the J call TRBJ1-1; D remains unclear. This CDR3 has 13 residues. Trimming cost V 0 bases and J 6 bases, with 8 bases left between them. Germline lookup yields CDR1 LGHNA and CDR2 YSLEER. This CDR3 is CASSQEEFSEAFF. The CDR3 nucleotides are TGCGCCAGCAGCCAAGAGGAGTTTTCTGAAGCTTTCTTT.

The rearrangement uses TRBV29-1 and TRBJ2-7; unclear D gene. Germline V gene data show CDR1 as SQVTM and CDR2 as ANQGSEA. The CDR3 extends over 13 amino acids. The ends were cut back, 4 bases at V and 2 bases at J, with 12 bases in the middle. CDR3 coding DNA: TGCAGCGTTGTGTCCGCCTCCCCCTACGAGCAGTACTTC. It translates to CSVVSASPYEQYF.

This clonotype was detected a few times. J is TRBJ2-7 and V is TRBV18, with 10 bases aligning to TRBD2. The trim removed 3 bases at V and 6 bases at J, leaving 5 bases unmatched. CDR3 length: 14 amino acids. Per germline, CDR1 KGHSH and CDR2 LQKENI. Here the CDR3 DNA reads TGTGCCAGCTCACCTCGCAGCGGGAGGGCCGAGCAGTACTTC. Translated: CASSPRSGRAEQYF.

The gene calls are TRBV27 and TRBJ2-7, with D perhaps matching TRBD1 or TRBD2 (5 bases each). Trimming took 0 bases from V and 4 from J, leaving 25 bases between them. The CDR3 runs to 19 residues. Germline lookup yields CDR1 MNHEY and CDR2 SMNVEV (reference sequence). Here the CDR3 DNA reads TGTGCCAGCAGTTTATCGCCCCCTGGGCCGGGGCTGGAATCGTACGAGCAGTACTTC. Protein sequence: CASSLSPPGPGLESYEQYF.

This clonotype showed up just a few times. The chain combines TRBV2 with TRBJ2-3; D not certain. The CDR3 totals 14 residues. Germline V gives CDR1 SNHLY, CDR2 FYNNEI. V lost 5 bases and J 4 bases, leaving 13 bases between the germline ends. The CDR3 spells CASSLRSSADTQYF. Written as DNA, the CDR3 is TGTGCCAGCAGTCTGAGGTCCTCCGCAGATACGCAGTATTTT.

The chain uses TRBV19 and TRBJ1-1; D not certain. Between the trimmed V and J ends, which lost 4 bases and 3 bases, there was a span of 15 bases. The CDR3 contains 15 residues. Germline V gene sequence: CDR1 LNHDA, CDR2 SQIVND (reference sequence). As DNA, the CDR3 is TGTGCCAGTAGTACTACGACATCGTGGGACACTGAAGCTTTCTTT. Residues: CASSTTTSWDTEAFF.